This T cell receptor beta chain was sequenced for a study of immune evolution from preneoplasia to lung adenocarcinoma. CDR1 SGHDT and CDR2 YYEEEE come from the germline V gene. This CDR3 has 17 amino acids. Unmatched junction bases numbered 15, after V lost 3 bases and J lost 10 bases. Resections took place in Japan or China from the mid-2010s to the late 2010s. Two lung cancer pathologists independently confirmed each histologic diagnosis. The protocol was immunoSEQ multiplex PCR, while the TCRdb copy is restricted to in-frame clones and leaves out a portion. This table has thousands of clones, about 86% appearing once.

The sequenced material came from FFPE minimally invasive lung adenocarcinoma tissue. The clonotype was recovered from a person between 65 and 79 years old with lung adenocarcinoma. The chain recombines TRBV5-6 with TRBJ1-4; 10 bases match TRBD1. CDR3: CASSSSKRGTGAGKLFF. CDR3 DNA sequence: TGTGCCAGCAGCTCTAGCAAACGGGGGACAGGGGCCGGAAAACTGTTTTTT.